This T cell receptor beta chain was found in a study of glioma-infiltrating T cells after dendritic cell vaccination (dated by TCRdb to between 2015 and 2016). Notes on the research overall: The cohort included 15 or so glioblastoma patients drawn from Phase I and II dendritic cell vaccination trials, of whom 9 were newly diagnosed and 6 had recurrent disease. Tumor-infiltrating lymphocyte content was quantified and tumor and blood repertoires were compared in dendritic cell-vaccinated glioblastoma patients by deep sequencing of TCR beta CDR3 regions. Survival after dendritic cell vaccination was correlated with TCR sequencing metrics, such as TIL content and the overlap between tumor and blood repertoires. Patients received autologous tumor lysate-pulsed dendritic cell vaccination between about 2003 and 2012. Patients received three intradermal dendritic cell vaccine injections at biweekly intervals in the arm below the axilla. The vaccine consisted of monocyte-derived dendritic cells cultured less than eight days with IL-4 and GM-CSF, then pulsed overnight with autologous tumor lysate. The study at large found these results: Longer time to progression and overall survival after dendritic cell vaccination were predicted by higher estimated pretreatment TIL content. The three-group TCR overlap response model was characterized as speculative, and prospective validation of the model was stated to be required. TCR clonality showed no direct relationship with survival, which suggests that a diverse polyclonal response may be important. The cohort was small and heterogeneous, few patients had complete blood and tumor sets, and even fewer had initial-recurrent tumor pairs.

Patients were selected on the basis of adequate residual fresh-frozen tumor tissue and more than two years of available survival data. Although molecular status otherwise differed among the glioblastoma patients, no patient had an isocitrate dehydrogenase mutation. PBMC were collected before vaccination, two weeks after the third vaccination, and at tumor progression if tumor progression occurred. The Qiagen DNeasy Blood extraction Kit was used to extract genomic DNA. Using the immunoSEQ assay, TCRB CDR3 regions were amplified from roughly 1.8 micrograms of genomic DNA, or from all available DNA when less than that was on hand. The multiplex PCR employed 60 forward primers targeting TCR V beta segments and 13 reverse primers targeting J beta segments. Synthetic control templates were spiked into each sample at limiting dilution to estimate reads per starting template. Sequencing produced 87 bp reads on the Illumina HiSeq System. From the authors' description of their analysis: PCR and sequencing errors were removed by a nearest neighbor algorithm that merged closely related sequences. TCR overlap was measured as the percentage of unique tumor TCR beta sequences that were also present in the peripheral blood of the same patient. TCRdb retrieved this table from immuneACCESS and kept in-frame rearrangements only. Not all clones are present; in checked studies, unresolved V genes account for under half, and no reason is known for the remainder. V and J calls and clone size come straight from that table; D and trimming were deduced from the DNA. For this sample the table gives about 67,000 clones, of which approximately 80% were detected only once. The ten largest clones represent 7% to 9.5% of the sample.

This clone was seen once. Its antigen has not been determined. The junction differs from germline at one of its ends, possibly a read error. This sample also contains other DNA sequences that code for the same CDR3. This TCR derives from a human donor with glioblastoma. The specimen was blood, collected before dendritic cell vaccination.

The CDR3 amino acid sequence is: CASSDFRDGEQYF. DNA sequence: TGCGCCAGCAGTGATTTCAGGGATGGCGAGCAGTACTTC. The V and J genes are TRBV25-1 and TRBJ2-7; perhaps TRBD1 is the D gene, with 5 bases matching. The CDR3 has 13 amino acids, counting the end cysteine and phenylalanine. The kept DNA is CDR3 alone, 39 bases in frame from the first base. CDR1 MGHDK and CDR2 SYGVNS were looked up in the germline V gene.